This T cell receptor beta chain is from a study of technical replicates of blood from several donors (dated by TCRdb to about 2017). Libraries were made using the immunoSEQ multiplex PCR assay. TCRdb retrieved this table from immuneACCESS and kept in-frame rearrangements only. Not all clones are present; in checked studies, unresolved V genes account for under half, and no reason is known for the remainder. The sample records 75,000 to 85,000 clones, 95% of which are singletons. The top ten constitute about 0.37% of the sample. CDR3 length: 11 amino acids, cysteine to phenylalanine. Of all the DNA, just the CDR3 is kept, 33 bases in frame from base 1. The junction shows trimming of 5 bases on V and 4 bases on J, plus 2 bases between the germline ends. CDR1 MNHEY and CDR2 SVGAGI are derived from the germline V gene. This clone was seen only a few times. Its recognized antigen is unknown. Base quality data are lacking; no much larger clone is found one base away.

This clonotype originated in a human donor in good health. Recombination joined TRBV6-5 with TRBJ2-2; too little of a D gene remains to name it. The sample comprised T cells isolated from PBMCs. The DNA is TGTGCCAGCAGTCGCACCGGGGAGCTGTTTTTT. Its protein reads: CASSRTGELFF.